What follows are 8 T cell receptor beta chains derived from one specimen sequenced in a study of T cell clonality in common variable immunodeficiency. Study-wide results and limits: In common variable immunodeficiency, TCR beta chains reportedly carried fewer deletions and N-nucleotide insertions.

Sequencing used immunoSEQ multiplex PCR; TCRdb keeps in-frame clones, though not all of them. The sample has roughly 23,000 clones, none seen only once. These receptors lack a known antigen. What was sequenced was peripheral blood mononuclear cells. The receptor source for this set is a human donor with common variable immunodeficiency.

The sample holds a few counts of this clone. The read ends 3 residues early relative to the CDR3; the germline J gene fills the gap. The rearrangement links TRBV2 to TRBJ2-5; 8 bases match TRBD2. With V trimmed by 4 bases and J by 3 bases, 4 bases remained unmatched. This CDR3 is built from 14 residues. The germline CDR1 and CDR2 sequences are SNHLY and FYNNEI. The CDR3 bases that were read are TGTGCCAGCAGTGGGACTAGCACCAAAGAGACC. This sequence encodes CASSGTSTKET. The CDR3 in full is CASSGTSTKETQYF.

A remark on this clone: Read sequence stops 3 residues before the CDR3 end, and the germline J gene provides the missing end. The gene calls are TRBV5-1 and TRBJ2-7, with TRBD2 matching over 8 bases. Germline V gives CDR1 SGHRS, CDR2 YFSETQ. V lost 5 bases and J lost 2; bases outside the gene matches: 6. The CDR3 is 14 residues long. CDR3 sequence: CASRQRESTYEQYF. The CDR3 bases that were read are TGCGCCAGCAGACAGCGGGAGAGTACCTACGAG.

This clone was recorded many times. With the read ending 3 residues before the CDR3 end, the germline J gene is used to fill in that end. The gene calls are TRBV2 and TRBJ2-1; 7 nucleotides agree with TRBD2. Germline values: CDR1 SNHLY, CDR2 FYNNEI. The CDR3 is 15 amino acids. The junction had 5 bases not matched to a gene; V was cut back by 3 bases and J by 3 bases. CDR3 bases read: TGTGCCAGCAGTGACACGGGGGGAAGCTACAATGAG. This gives the protein CASSDTGGSYNE. The entire CDR3 is CASSDTGGSYNEQFF.

This clone was counted ten times or more. The sequenced part of the CDR3 DNA is TGTGCCAGCAGCTCTACCCTAAAGGGGAGCACAGATACG. Translated, it gives CASSSTLKGSTDT. The whole CDR3 protein is CASSSTLKGSTDTQYF. The chain carries TRBV7-3 and TRBJ2-3, with D possibly being TRBD1 (5 bases). The CDR3 goes on 3 residues after the read ends, and that part is filled in from the germline J gene. CDR3 length: 16 residues. V was shortened by 4 bases and J by 0 bases, with 14 bases between the two germline ends. Germline V lookup: CDR1 SGHTA, CDR2 FQGTGA.

As to this clone: Coverage ceases 3 residues before the CDR3 finishes, and the germline J gene fills in the end. V gene TRBV20-1 combines with J gene TRBJ2-1, with 10 nucleotides matching TRBD2. Trimming took 6 bases from V and 5 from J; bases not matched to a gene: 10. The length of the CDR3 is 15 residues. Germline V gene lookup returns CDR1 DFQATT and CDR2 SNEGSKA (reference sequence). CDR3 in amino acids: CSAKPLAGVDNEQFF. The sequenced part of the CDR3 DNA is TGCAGTGCAAAGCCTCTAGCGGGGGTGGACAATGAG.

In this sample, this clone turned up many times. From the germline J gene comes the end of the CDR3, since the read stops 3 residues before it. The J gene is TRBJ2-3, the V gene TRBV6-2 or TRBV6-3, with 8 bases matching TRBD2. J was trimmed by 1 base and V by 2 bases; bases with no gene match: 2. Germline V lookup: CDR1 MNHEY, CDR2 SVGEGT. The CDR3 extends over 15 amino acids. The CDR3 region is CASSYPTSGTDTQYF. The CDR3 DNA, read in part, is TGTGCCAGCAGTTACCCGACTAGCGGCACAGATACG.

For this clone: The read terminates 3 residues before the CDR3 end, so the remaining end is supplied by the germline J gene. The chain uses TRBV6-1 and TRBJ1-6, with D unresolved. Germline lookup yields CDR1 MNHNS and CDR2 SASEGT. This CDR3 has 11 amino acids. CDR3 residues: CASSDGSPLHF. The DNA read from the CDR3 is TGTGCCAGCAGTGACGGGTCCCCC.

This clone occurred many times. The CDR3 region is CASASGIWETQYF. The CDR3 DNA, read in part, is TGTGCTAGCGCTAGCGGGATTTGGGAGACC. The chain employs TRBV7-7 and TRBJ2-5; 9 nucleotides match TRBD2. The read ends 3 residues before the CDR3 terminus; that terminus is restored from the germline J gene. Germline-derived CDR1 and CDR2 are SSHAT and FNYEAQ (reference sequence). This CDR3 is 13 amino acids long.